This T cell receptor beta chain stems from a study of CD8+CD57+ T cells in acquired aplastic anemia. Study as a whole: DNA recovered from sorted CD4+ and CD8+ cells had a mean of around 3.2 ug. Findings of the study overall: Patients had about 31 CD8+ CDR3 sequences in common with controls (the shared set).

Whoever was chosen for sequencing had shown CD8+CD57+ cell expansion by flow cytometry. Diagnosis of severe acquired aplastic anemia applied to all patients. At blood sampling, none of the patients had yet received therapy. The template used for profiling TCR beta VDJ and CDR3 was genomic DNA. TCRdb recomputed calls from the reads with MiXCR, one row per CDR3 protein. The data show roughly 280,000 distinct CDR3 sequences, roughly 53% seen once. Concerning this clonotype: Its antigen is still unknown.

The receptor was derived from a human donor with aplastic anemia. The source material was sorted CD4+, CD8+, or CD8+CD57+ T cells (not recorded which) from PBMCs.

This CDR3 is CASSEGTTSYTF. The CDR3 DNA sequence: TGTGCCAGCAGTGAGGGGACAACGAGTTACACCTTC. The chain employs TRBV6-1 and TRBJ1-2, with D tentatively TRBD1 (6 bases). The germline V gene has CDR1 MNHNS and CDR2 SASEGT. This CDR3 is built from 12 residues. With 3 bases removed from V and 11 bases from J, the gap between germline ends came to 13 bases.